The rows below give T cell receptor beta chains drawn from one sample of a study of shared clonotypes between healthy human individuals. Using immunoSEQ multiplex PCR, the repertoire was profiled, and TCRdb retains in-frame clones only, with some absent. The sample consists of about 1.5 million clones, around 95% of them appearing once. What was sequenced was naive CD4+ T cells sorted from blood. Receptor source: a young man in good health. Both conserved end residues are part of each CDR3. D genes are given only for firm matches. Clone size is stated in some rows and not others, as once, few, many or a class when expanded.

v_call: TRBV10-3
j_call: TRBJ1-2
d_call: -
clone_size: -
cdr3_nt: TGTGCCATCAGTACCTCCGGCGGCAGGGCTTCCCATGGCTACACCTTC
cdr3_aa: CAISTSGGRASHGYTF

v_call: TRBV5-4
j_call: TRBJ1-2
d_call: -
clone_size: once
cdr3_nt: TGTGCCAGCAGCTTGGGGGCCGAACTAGGGGGCTACACCTTC
cdr3_aa: CASSLGAELGGYTF

v_call: TRBV14
j_call: TRBJ1-1
d_call: -
clone_size: -
cdr3_nt: TGTGCCAGCAGCCAAATATTGCGCGCTGAAGCTTTCTTT
cdr3_aa: CASSQILRAEAFF

v_call: TRBV9
j_call: TRBJ2-1
d_call: -
clone_size: -
cdr3_nt: TGTGCCAGCAGCCCCCAGTCCGCGAACCACAATGAGCAGTTCTTC
cdr3_aa: CASSPQSANHNEQFF

v_call: TRBV5-5
j_call: TRBJ2-3
d_call: TRBD2
clone_size: -
cdr3_nt: TGTGCCAGCTCTCCGAGGCTAGCGGACACAGATACGCAGTATTTT
cdr3_aa: CASSPRLADTDTQYF

v_call: TRBV10-3
j_call: TRBJ2-3
d_call: -
clone_size: -
cdr3_nt: TGTGCCATCAGTGAGGGACCGGGCCGTACGCAGTATTTT
cdr3_aa: CAISEGPGRTQYF

v_call: TRBV4-1
j_call: TRBJ2-1
d_call: -
clone_size: -
cdr3_nt: TGCGCCAGCAGCCAATTTGTTGGTGAGCAGTTCTTC
cdr3_aa: CASSQFVGEQFF

v_call: TRBV18
j_call: TRBJ2-7
d_call: TRBD1
clone_size: -
cdr3_nt: TGTGCCAGCTCACCACTGTCAGGAGCGACAGGGGCCGCATACTACGAGCAGTACTTC
cdr3_aa: CASSPLSGATGAAYYEQYF

v_call: TRBV5-4
j_call: TRBJ2-3
d_call: -
clone_size: -
cdr3_nt: TGTGCCAGCAGCTGGAAGGAGGGTTTGGCAGATACGCAGTATTTT
cdr3_aa: CASSWKEGLADTQYF

v_call: TRBV11-2
j_call: TRBJ1-1
d_call: -
clone_size: -
cdr3_nt: TGTGCCAGCAGACATCGACAGCAGGGTCATGGCACTGAAGCTTTCTTT
cdr3_aa: CASRHRQQGHGTEAFF